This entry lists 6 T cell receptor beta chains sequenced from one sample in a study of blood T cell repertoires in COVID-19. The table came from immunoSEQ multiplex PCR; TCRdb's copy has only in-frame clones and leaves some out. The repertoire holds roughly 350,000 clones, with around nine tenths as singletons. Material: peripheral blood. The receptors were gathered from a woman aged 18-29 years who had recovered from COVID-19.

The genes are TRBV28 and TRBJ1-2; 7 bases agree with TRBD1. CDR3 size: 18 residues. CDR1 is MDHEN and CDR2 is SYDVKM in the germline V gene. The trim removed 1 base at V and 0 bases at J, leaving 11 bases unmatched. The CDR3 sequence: CASSLLLGGRRTNYGYTF. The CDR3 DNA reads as TGTGCCAGCAGTTTATTACTAGGGGGCCGTCGCACTAACTATGGCTACACCTTC.

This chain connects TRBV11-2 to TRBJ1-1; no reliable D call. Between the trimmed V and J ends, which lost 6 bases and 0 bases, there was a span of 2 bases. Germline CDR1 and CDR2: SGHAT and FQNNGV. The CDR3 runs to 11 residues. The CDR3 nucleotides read TGTGCCAGCAGTATGAACACTGAAGCTTTCTTT. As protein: CASSMNTEAFF.

CDR3 in DNA: TGCGCCAGCAGCCAAGAGGGTGGAGCGGGAGACACAGATACGCAGTATTTT. As protein: CASSQEGGAGDTDTQYF. The chain recombines TRBV4-3 with TRBJ2-3; TRBD2 matches at 8 bases. Germline trimming cut 0 bases from V and 2 bases from J; bases unmatched to any gene: 7. Germline V lookup: CDR1 LGHNA, CDR2 YSLEER. The CDR3 length is 17 residues.

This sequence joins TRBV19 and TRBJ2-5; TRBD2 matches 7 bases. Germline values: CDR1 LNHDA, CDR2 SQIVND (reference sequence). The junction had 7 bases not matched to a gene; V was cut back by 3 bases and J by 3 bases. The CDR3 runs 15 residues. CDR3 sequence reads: CASSIGGTTKETQYF. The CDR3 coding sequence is TGTGCCAGTAGTATTGGAGGGACTACGAAAGAGACCCAGTACTTC.

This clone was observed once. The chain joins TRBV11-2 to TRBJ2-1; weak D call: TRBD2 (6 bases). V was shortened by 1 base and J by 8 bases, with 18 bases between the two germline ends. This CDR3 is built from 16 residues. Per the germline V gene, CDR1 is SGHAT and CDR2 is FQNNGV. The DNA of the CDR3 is TGTGCCAGCAGCTTAGGTACCCTAGCGCCATCGCATGAGCAGTTCTTC. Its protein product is CASSLGTLAPSHEQFF.

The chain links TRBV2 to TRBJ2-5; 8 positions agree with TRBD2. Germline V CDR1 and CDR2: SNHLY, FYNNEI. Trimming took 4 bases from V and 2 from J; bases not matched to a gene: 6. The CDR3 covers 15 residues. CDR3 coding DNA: TGTGCCAGCAGTGGGAGCGGGAGTAGACAAGAGACCCAGTACTTC. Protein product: CASSGSGSRQETQYF. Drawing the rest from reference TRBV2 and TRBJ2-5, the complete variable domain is EPEVTQTPSHQVTQMGQEVILRCVPISNHLYFYWYRQILGQKVEFLVSFYNNEISEKSEIFDDQFSVERPDGSNFTLKIRSTKLEDSAMYFCASSGSGSRQETQYFGPGTRLLVL.